One sample yielded the 28 T cell receptor beta chains listed below, sequenced in a study of neurological immune-mediated disorders (dated by TCRdb to about 2019). Library creation used 5' RACE. Data came from an Illumina HiSeq 2500. TCRdb trimmed public reads at Q25 via fastp, called clones via MiXCR and kept in-frame beta chains. For every CDR3 protein sequence, its rows merge into one entry that carries the most common genes and DNA. For this sample the table gives about 48,000 distinct CDR3 sequences, of which 20% to 30% were detected only once. Clones ranked in the top ten supply 20% to 30% of the sample. The material sequenced was PBMCs. Receptors originate from a woman in her seventies in good health.

This clonotype appeared many times. The chain uses TRBV12-3 or TRBV12-4 and TRBJ1-1; TRBD1 agrees at 7 bases. J was trimmed by 3 bases and V by 7 bases; bases with no gene match: 8. The CDR3 is 14 amino acids. The CDR3 DNA reads TGTGCCAGCAACCCAGGGGGAAAGGACACTGAAGCTTTCTTT. Its translation: CASNPGGKDTEAFF.

The sample holds a few counts of this clonotype. The chain employs TRBV6-1 and TRBJ2-3; unclear D gene. Germline V gene sequence: CDR1 MNHNS, CDR2 SASEGT. CDR3 size: 13 residues. The V gene lost 2 bases and the J gene lost 7 bases, with 10 bases spanning the gap. The CDR3 coding sequence is TGTGCCAGCAGTGAACGGAAGGGTAATACGCAGTATTTT. Protein: CASSERKGNTQYF.

This clonotype appeared many times. V and J are TRBV29-1 and TRBJ2-7; 10 bases map to TRBD1. Germline V gives CDR1 SQVTM, CDR2 ANQGSEA. The J segment lost 4 bases and the V segment lost 7 bases, leaving 7 bases of the junction unmatched. The CDR3 covers 13 residues. The CDR3 DNA reads as TGCAGCGGGGGTGGACAGGGGGGGTACGAGCAGTACTTC. It codes for CSGGGQGGYEQYF.

This clonotype was recorded at least ten times. This rearrangement joins TRBV25-1 to TRBJ2-7; 7 nucleotides align to TRBD1. V was clipped by 6 bases and J by 4 bases; unmatched bases: 12. Per the germline V gene, CDR1 is MGHDK and CDR2 is SYGVNS. The CDR3 consists of 15 residues. The CDR3 DNA follows: TGTGCCAGCAGCGGAGACCGGGACAGATATTACGAGCAGTACTTC. It codes for CASSGDRDRYYEQYF.

Many counts were recorded for this clonotype. The CDR3 sequence: CASSQDSGRYNEQFF. CDR3 DNA: TGTGCCAGCAGCCAAGACAGCGGGAGATACAATGAGCAGTTCTTC. The chain couples TRBV14 to TRBJ2-1, with 8 bases identical to TRBD2. Germline CDR1 SGHDN, CDR2 FVKESK. The CDR3 runs to 15 residues. V dropped 0 bases and J dropped 4; count of bases not matched to a gene: 2. Supplemented by reference TRBV14 and TRBJ2-1, the full variable domain reads EAGVTQFPSHSVIEKGQTVTLRCDPISGHDNLYWYRRVMGKEIKFLLHFVKESKQDESGMPNNRFLAERTGGTYSTLKVQPAELEDSGVYFCASSQDSGRYNEQFFGPGTRLTVL.

The chain recombines TRBV7-9 with TRBJ1-2, with D unresolved. Trimming took 7 bases from V and 3 from J, leaving 9 bases between them. Germline-derived CDR1 and CDR2 are SEHNR and FQNEAQ (reference sequence). The CDR3 has 12 residues. CDR3 loop: CASNSWDYGYTF. CDR3 DNA sequence: TGTGCCAGCAACTCATGGGACTATGGCTACACCTTC.

Ten or more counts support this clonotype. CDR3 sequence (DNA): TGCAGCGTTGGGGGCCGATCTCTACCCTACGAGCAGTACTTC. Amino acids: CSVGGRSLPYEQYF. This chain links TRBV29-1 with TRBJ2-7; the D gene is possibly TRBD1 (5 bases). The germline V gene encodes CDR1 SQVTM and CDR2 ANQGSEA. CDR3 size: 14 residues. V lost 4 bases and J 2 bases, leaving 15 bases between the germline ends.

Many counts were recorded for this clonotype. This chain links TRBV9 with TRBJ2-1; 7 nucleotides agree with TRBD2. Germline CDR1 is SGDLS and CDR2 is YYNGEE. The V segment lost 4 bases and the J segment 7 bases; nucleotides outside the gene matches: 14. The CDR3 has 16 amino acids. The CDR3 nucleotides read TGTGCCAGCAGCCTCCTCGGGGCGGGAGCTGGGAATGAGCAGTTCTTC. Its translation: CASSLLGAGAGNEQFF.

The chain has TRBV5-5 and TRBJ2-4; the D is unclear. This CDR3 is built from 15 residues. In germline, CDR1 is SGHKS, CDR2 YYEKEE (reference sequence). Trimming left V 0 bases short and J 0 bases short, with 7 bases between. The CDR3 coding sequence is TGTGCCAGCAGCTTGGGCGGCATAGCCAAAAACATTCAGTACTTC. It is translated as CASSLGGIAKNIQYF.

This clonotype was recorded at least ten times. This rearrangement joins TRBV7-2 to TRBJ2-3; TRBD1 is a possible D gene (5 bases). Trimming left V 2 bases short and J 1 base short, with 10 bases between. Germline assignment: CDR1 SGHTA and CDR2 FQGNSA. The CDR3 has 15 residues. The CDR3 DNA reads TGTGCCAGCAGCTTAATGGGGCTCCGCACAGATACGCAGTATTTT. Its protein product is CASSLMGLRTDTQYF. Together with reference TRBV7-2 and TRBJ2-3, the CDR3 gives the full variable domain: GAGVSQSPSNKVTEKGKDVELRCDPISGHTALYWYRQSLGQGLEFLIYFQGNSAPDKSGLPSDRFSAERTGGSVSTLTIQRTQQEDSAVYLCASSLMGLRTDTQYFGPGTRLTVL.

This chain uses TRBV7-3 with TRBJ1-2; tentative D call: TRBD1 (5 bases). V lost 4 bases and J 9 bases, leaving 12 bases between the germline ends. CDR1 and CDR2 from the germline V gene are SGHTA and FQGTGA. This CDR3 has 12 residues. CDR3 nucleotide sequence: TGTGCCAGCAGCTCCACAGGCGATAGCTACACCTTC. It encodes CASSSTGDSYTF. Full variable domain (rest looked up from reference TRBV7-3 and TRBJ1-2): GAGVSQTPSNKVTEKGKYVELRCDPISGHTALYWYRQSLGQGPEFLIYFQGTGAADDSGLPNDRFFAVRPEGSVSTLKIQRTERGDSAVYLCASSSTGDSYTFGSGTRLTVV.

The chain couples TRBV12-3 or TRBV12-4 to TRBJ2-1, with 10 bases that match TRBD2. The CDR3 has 15 residues. Trimming removed 6 bases from V and 4 bases from J; junction bases left unmatched: 6. Here the CDR3 DNA reads TGTGCCAGCAGGTCCGGGACTAGCGAGTACAATGAGCAGTTCTTC. The encoded protein is CASRSGTSEYNEQFF.

This clonotype was detected many times. The chain uses TRBV20-1 and TRBJ1-3; no reliable D call. Germline CDR1 and CDR2: DFQATT and SNEGSKA (reference sequence). The CDR3 has 13 amino acids. Trimming shortened V by 6 bases and J by 0 bases, and 9 bases separated the two germline ends. The chain's CDR3 is CSAFLSSGNTIYF. CDR3 sequence (DNA): TGCAGTGCCTTCCTCAGCTCTGGAAACACCATATATTTT.

There are many counts of this clonotype. The chain combines TRBV4-2 with TRBJ2-7; 8 nucleotides agree with TRBD1. J lost 6 bases, V lost 4 bases, and 17 bases had no gene match. This CDR3 is built from 17 residues. Germline lookup yields CDR1 LGHNA and CDR2 YNFKEQ. The CDR3 DNA follows: TGTGCCAGCAGCCGCTCCACAGGGGGTCAAACGATGGCCGAGCAGTACTTC. The encoded protein is CASSRSTGGQTMAEQYF.

The V and J genes are TRBV9 and TRBJ2-7, with TRBD2 as a possible D gene (5 bases). This CDR3 contains 15 residues. Trimming took off 0 bases at V and 5 bases at J, with 15 bases between the two ends. From germline, CDR1 is SGDLS and CDR2 YYNGEE. CDR3 coding DNA: TGTGCCAGCAGCGTAGGAGTCCCGGGGATCAACGAGCAGTACTTC. It encodes CASSVGVPGINEQYF.

This clonotype was recorded at least ten times. The V gene is TRBV5-1, the J gene TRBJ2-3; D remains ambiguous. This CDR3 comprises 15 residues. Germline lookup yields CDR1 SGHRS and CDR2 YFSETQ. The germline V and J ends were trimmed by 5 bases and 0 bases, with 13 bases remaining between them. The CDR3: CASRIDGGSTDTQYF. CDR3 coding DNA: TGCGCCAGCAGAATTGACGGCGGTAGCACAGATACGCAGTATTTT.

This clonotype has ten or more counts. The chain employs TRBV5-1 and TRBJ2-1; 11 nucleotides agree with TRBD2. After removal of 7 bases from V and 5 bases from J, the junction contained 5 bases not matched to a gene. There are 14 residues in the CDR3. CDR1 and CDR2 from the germline V gene are SGHRS and YFSETQ. CDR3 sequence reads: CASRLAGWDNEQFF. The CDR3 DNA is TGCGCCAGCCGACTAGCGGGATGGGACAATGAGCAGTTCTTC.

This chain links TRBV5-5 with TRBJ1-6, with 7 bases fitting TRBD1. CDR1 and CDR2 from the germline V gene are SGHKS and YYEKEE (reference sequence). This CDR3 comprises 15 residues. Losses at the gene ends were 3 bases for V and 6 bases for J; bases not matched to a gene: 6. CDR3 in DNA: TGTGCCAGCAGCTACGACAGGGCTCTTAATTCACCCCTCCACTTT. It encodes CASSYDRALNSPLHF.

The rearrangement links TRBV14 to TRBJ1-5; no clear D. Per the germline V gene, CDR1 is SGHDN and CDR2 is FVKESK. CDR3 length: 13 amino acids. The V gene lost 1 base and the J gene lost 10 bases, with 11 bases spanning the gap. CDR3 nucleotide sequence: TGTGCCAGCAGCCAAGCAACCGGGGATCCCCAGCATTTT. This encodes CASSQATGDPQHF. Combining the CDR3 with reference TRBV14 and TRBJ1-5 gives the whole variable domain EAGVTQFPSHSVIEKGQTVTLRCDPISGHDNLYWYRRVMGKEIKFLLHFVKESKQDESGMPNNRFLAERTGGTYSTLKVQPAELEDSGVYFCASSQATGDPQHFGDGTRLSIL.

This clonotype was recorded many times. The rearrangement links TRBV5-1 to TRBJ2-1; 7 positions agree with TRBD2. From germline, CDR1 is SGHRS and CDR2 YFSETQ. The CDR3 length is 14 residues. J lost 1 base, V lost 4 bases, and 2 bases had no gene match. CDR3 amino acids: CASSPGGSYNEQFF. The CDR3 nucleotides are TGCGCCAGCAGCCCGGGAGGTTCCTACAATGAGCAGTTCTTC. The full variable domain, with the rest looked up from reference TRBV5-1 and TRBJ2-1, is KAGVTQTPRYLIKTRGQQVTLSCSPISGHRSVSWYQQTPGQGLQFLFEYFSETQRNKGNFPGRFSGRQFSNSRSEMNVSTLELGDSALYLCASSPGGSYNEQFFGPGTRLTVL.

This clonotype was counted at least ten times. The chain joins TRBV7-2 to TRBJ1-1; D not resolved. This CDR3 is 13 amino acids long. Per germline, CDR1 SGHTA and CDR2 FQGNSA. V lost 3 bases and J 3 bases, leaving 8 bases between the germline ends. CDR3: CASSLPEYTEAFF. CDR3 nucleotides: TGTGCCAGCAGCTTGCCGGAGTACACTGAAGCTTTCTTT.

This clonotype occurred many times. This chain links TRBV5-5 with TRBJ1-1; TRBD1 matches 7 bases. The CDR3 contains 17 residues. Trimming cost V 3 bases and J 4 bases; bases outside gene matches: 15. The germline V gene encodes CDR1 SGHKS and CDR2 YYEKEE (reference sequence). The CDR3 coding sequence is TGTGCCAGCAGCTCCCTTAGGTCCGGGACAGTAAGCACTGAAGCTTTCTTT. Its protein is CASSSLRSGTVSTEAFF.

This clonotype has a count of ten or more. This chain joins TRBV12-3 or TRBV12-4 and TRBJ1-1, with TRBD1 matching over 7 bases. The CDR3 runs to 14 residues. Trimming cost V 6 bases and J 1 base; bases outside gene matches: 5. The CDR3 sequence is CASSIDRENTEAFF. The CDR3 region has the DNA TGTGCCAGCAGCATCGACAGGGAGAACACTGAAGCTTTCTTT.

This clonotype has at least ten counts. The genes are TRBV12-3 or TRBV12-4 and TRBJ1-1; D not resolved. The CDR3 covers 14 residues. V dropped 6 bases and J dropped 1 base, with 12 bases sitting between them. CDR3 amino acids: CASRKSQRNTEAFF. The CDR3 region has the DNA TGTGCCAGCAGAAAATCGCAGAGGAACACTGAAGCTTTCTTT.

Only a few counts were recorded for this clonotype. The CDR3, as DNA: TGTGCCAGCAGCTTCCCTGGGGAAACCGGGGAGCTGTTTTTT. It is translated as CASSFPGETGELFF. The chain combines TRBV5-6 with TRBJ2-2; D call uncertain. Between the trimmed V and J ends, which lost 2 bases and 5 bases, there was a span of 10 bases. Germline V gene data show CDR1 as SGHDT and CDR2 as YYEEEE. The CDR3 totals 14 residues.

Ten or more counts support this clonotype. The chain couples TRBV5-1 to TRBJ1-1; D remains unclear. The ends were cut back, 2 bases at V and 1 base at J, with 15 bases in the middle. The CDR3 loop spans 16 amino acids. Germline-derived CDR1 and CDR2 are SGHRS and YFSETQ. The CDR3 is CASSFPPGRGNTEAFF. Here the CDR3 DNA reads TGCGCCAGCAGCTTCCCCCCTGGGCGGGGGAACACTGAAGCTTTCTTT.

In this sample, this clonotype turned up many times. The genes are TRBV20-1 and TRBJ2-3, with no clear D. There are 15 residues in the CDR3. Germline assignment: CDR1 DFQATT and CDR2 SNEGSKA (reference sequence). V was shortened by 1 base and J by 5 bases, with 16 bases between the two germline ends. DNA for the CDR3: TGCAGTGCTAGAGCCGGCAGTGCCTTGGAAGATACGCAGTATTTT. Its protein product is CSARAGSALEDTQYF.

J is TRBJ2-7 and V is TRBV7-9; 8 bases agree with TRBD1. The CDR3 has 16 residues. The germline V gene encodes CDR1 SEHNR and CDR2 FQNEAQ (reference sequence). With 3 bases clipped from V and 7 bases from J, the junction kept 14 bases outside the gene matches. CDR3 DNA sequence: TGTGCCAGCAGCTTCCTTTTAGGACAGGGCTCGGGGGAGCAGTACTTC. Protein sequence: CASSFLLGQGSGEQYF.